A single sample is the source of the 20 T cell receptor beta chains below, sequenced in a study of early T cells in non-severe SARS-CoV-2 infection listed by TCRdb under 2021. The protocol used for the library was 5' RACE. The sequencer listed for this sample is NextSeq 500. Starting from the raw public reads, TCRdb applied fastp trimming at Q25, assembled clones with MiXCR and retained in-frame beta chains. A single entry per CDR3 protein holds the most common genes and DNA from its merged rows. Recorded for this sample are roughly 55,000 distinct CDR3 sequences; about 16% of them occurred a single time. The ten largest make up about 9.1% of the sample. Sample: whole blood, taken at baseline. The receptor set was obtained from an adult who was a healthcare worker with PCR-confirmed SARS-CoV-2 infection or an uninfected control (not recorded which).

This clonotype turned up a few times. The chain employs TRBV7-2 and TRBJ2-4, with 7 bases that match TRBD1. Germline loops: CDR1 SGHTA, CDR2 FQGNSA. V lost 4 bases and J lost 5; bases outside the gene matches: 5. The CDR3 totals 14 residues. In DNA, the CDR3 is TGTGCCAGCAGCTCCGGGACAGCGGAAAACATTCAGTACTTC. It is translated as CASSSGTAENIQYF.

The chain has TRBV4-2 and TRBJ2-3; 11 bases are shared with TRBD2. Trimming removed 0 bases from V and 4 bases from J; junction bases left unmatched: 6. The CDR3 is made up of 17 amino acids. The germline V gene has CDR1 LGHNA and CDR2 YNFKEQ. CDR3 region: CASSQDSVAGGPDTQYF. CDR3 sequence (DNA): TGTGCCAGCAGCCAAGATTCGGTAGCGGGGGGGCCAGATACGCAGTATTTT.

This clonotype was counted a few times. The J gene is TRBJ1-5, the V gene TRBV20-1, with D possibly matching TRBD1 (5 bases). V was pared by 2 bases and J by 5 bases, with 7 bases between. Germline lookup yields CDR1 DFQATT and CDR2 SNEGSKA (reference sequence). The CDR3 covers 12 residues. CDR3 nucleotide sequence: TGCAGTGCTAGATCGGGGGATCAGCCCCAGCATTTT. Translating gives CSARSGDQPQHF.

The table lists this clonotype with many counts. Germline is not matched at one junction end, which may reflect a read error. The J gene is TRBJ1-4, the V gene TRBV4-2, with D unresolved. The CDR3 runs to 15 residues. The germline gives CDR1 LGHNA, CDR2 YNFKEQ. The CDR3 spells CASSQEWQSNEKLFF. CDR3 bases: TGTGCCAGCAGCCAAGAATGGCAGTCTAACGAAAAACTGTTTTTT.

Relative to its sample, this clonotype is medium-sized (0.01 to 0.1%). The CDR3 reads CASSLESKNPYEQYF. As DNA, the CDR3 is TGCGCCAGCAGCTTGGAGTCTAAGAATCCCTACGAGCAGTACTTC. This chain joins TRBV5-1 and TRBJ2-7; D is unclear. Trimming took off 0 bases at V and 2 bases at J, with 12 bases between the two ends. Germline CDR1 is SGHRS and CDR2 is YFSETQ. The CDR3 has 15 residues.

This clonotype turned up a few times. V usage is TRBV12-5 and J usage is TRBJ1-2; TRBD1 might be the D (5 bases). Germline CDR1 is LGHNT and CDR2 is FRNRAP. The CDR3 totals 13 residues. V was shortened by 7 bases and J by 6 bases, with 15 bases between the two germline ends. The CDR3 here is CASEPGTQDGYTF. The CDR3 DNA is TGTGCTAGTGAACCCGGGACGCAGGATGGCTACACCTTC.

This clonotype was counted between two and nine times. The chain uses TRBV19 and TRBJ2-1; no clear D gene. Trimming removed 3 bases from V and 3 bases from J, with 9 bases in between. Germline V gives CDR1 LNHDA, CDR2 SQIVND (reference sequence). This CDR3 comprises 14 residues. This CDR3 is CASSIGRLYNEQFF. CDR3 nucleotide sequence: TGTGCCAGTAGTATCGGCAGGCTCTACAATGAGCAGTTCTTC. Full variable domain (outside the CDR3, taken from reference TRBV19 and TRBJ2-1): DGGITQSPKYLFRKEGQNVTLSCEQNLNHDAMYWYRQDPGQGLRLIYYSQIVNDFQKGDIAEGYSVSREKKESFPLTVTSAQKNPTAFYLCASSIGRLYNEQFFGPGTRLTVL.

This clonotype was detected many times. This sequence joins TRBV7-6 and TRBJ2-5; D remains ambiguous. CDR1 is SGHVS, CDR2 FNYEAQ, per germline. V lost 10 bases to trimming and J lost 5 bases, with 14 bases between them. The length of the CDR3 is 12 residues. The CDR3 spells CATSKLGETQYF. DNA for the CDR3: TGTGCCACCTCTAAGCTGGGGGAGACCCAGTACTTC.

This clonotype was detected a few times. The gene calls are TRBV3-1 and TRBJ2-7; D remains unclear. Germline loops: CDR1 LGHDT, CDR2 YNNKEL (reference sequence). CDR3 length equals 15 residues. V was shortened by 3 bases and J by 0 bases, with 12 bases between the two germline ends. The CDR3 sequence is CASSHGPLSSYEQYF. DNA of the CDR3: TGTGCCAGCAGCCATGGCCCCCTGAGCTCCTACGAGCAGTACTTC.

The rearrangement links TRBV7-3 to TRBJ1-3; TRBD1 matches 7 bases. CDR1 and CDR2 (germline): SGHTA, FQGTGA. This CDR3 is built from 15 residues. V trimming: 5 bases; J trimming: 2 bases; junction bases outside the gene matches: 6. CDR3 nucleotides: TGTGCCAGCAGCCCAGGGGGTCCCCCTGGAAACACCATATATTTT. As protein: CASSPGGPPGNTIYF.

This chain connects TRBV10-3 to TRBJ1-6; D is undetermined. Looked up from germline, CDR1 is ENHRY and CDR2 is SYGVKD. The V gene lost 6 bases and the J gene lost 7 bases, with 10 bases spanning the gap. The CDR3 is 13 amino acids. Here the CDR3 reads CAIRAEMNSPLHF. The DNA of the CDR3 is TGTGCCATCAGGGCGGAAATGAATTCACCCCTCCACTTT.

This clonotype was found a few times. The chain joins TRBV11-2 to TRBJ2-4, with 13 bases identical to TRBD2. This CDR3 is 15 amino acids long. J was trimmed by 5 bases and V by 5 bases; bases with no gene match: 3. From germline, CDR1 is SGHAT and CDR2 FQNNGV. The CDR3: CASSVGTSGENIQYF. The DNA of the CDR3 is TGTGCCAGCAGCGTTGGGACTAGCGGGGAAAACATTCAGTACTTC.

This clonotype was detected a few times. This chain joins TRBV11-2 and TRBJ2-7; a possible D gene is TRBD1 (6 bases). The V end was cut by 5 bases, the J end by 6 bases, with 14 bases between. This CDR3 region has 13 residues. Germline V CDR1 and CDR2: SGHAT, FQNNGV. The CDR3 sequence is CASSRDTGSEQYF. In DNA form, the CDR3 reads TGTGCCAGCAGCCGTGACACAGGGAGCGAGCAGTACTTC.

This clonotype has a handful of counts. The CDR3 is CASRGRGLAKNIQYF. In DNA, the CDR3 is TGTGCCAGCAGGGGAAGGGGGTTAGCCAAAAACATTCAGTACTTC. V usage is TRBV28 and J usage is TRBJ2-4; weak D call: TRBD1 (6 bases). V lost 6 bases and J lost 0, with 12 bases in between. This CDR3 is built from 15 residues. CDR1 MDHEN and CDR2 SYDVKM come from the germline V gene.

This clonotype was found many times. The gene calls are TRBV20-1 and TRBJ2-7, with 10 positions matching TRBD1. After removal of 6 bases from V and 5 bases from J, the junction contained 13 bases not matched to a gene. The germline V gene encodes CDR1 DFQATT and CDR2 SNEGSKA (reference sequence). The length of the CDR3 is 15 residues. CDR3: CSAPGGTGVRHEQYF. CDR3 sequence (DNA): TGCAGTGCCCCGGGCGGGACAGGGGTTAGGCACGAGCAGTACTTC.

The chain joins TRBV7-8 to TRBJ2-1; 8 bases line up with TRBD2. Germline trimming cut 2 bases from V and 3 bases from J; bases unmatched to any gene: 6. Germline assignment: CDR1 SGHVS and CDR2 FQNEAQ. The CDR3 has 16 residues. The CDR3 nucleotides are TGTGCCAGCAGCTTACAAGGTGCGGGGGGCTACAATGAGCAGTTCTTC. Its translation is CASSLQGAGGYNEQFF.

Of note for this clonotype: One junction end does not reproduce the germline sequence, and a read error may be involved. This rearrangement joins TRBV7-9 to TRBJ1-1; 9 bases are a match to TRBD1. Germline CDR1 is SEHNR and CDR2 is FQNEAQ (reference sequence). The length of the CDR3 is 14 residues. CDR3 coding DNA: TGTGTCAGCAGCTGGGGACAGGGCGCCACTGAAGCTTTCTTT. Its translation: CVSSWGQGATEAFF.

This clonotype showed up many times. This rearrangement joins TRBV20-1 to TRBJ2-2; either TRBD1 or TRBD2 may supply D (5 bases each). The V gene lost 6 bases and the J gene lost 2 bases, with 16 bases spanning the gap. CDR3 length: 15 residues. The germline V gene encodes CDR1 DFQATT and CDR2 SNEGSKA (reference sequence). CDR3 protein: CSARKGPLNTGELFF. DNA of the CDR3: TGCAGTGCGAGAAAGGGACCACTTAACACCGGGGAGCTGTTTTTT.

The chain joins TRBV7-9 to TRBJ2-3; D may be TRBD1 (5 bases). The germline gives CDR1 SEHNR, CDR2 FQNEAQ (reference sequence). The CDR3 contains 12 residues. V lost 4 bases, J lost 8 bases, and 10 bases lay in between. This CDR3 is CASSSDTRTQYF. The CDR3 coding sequence is TGTGCCAGCAGCTCGGACACCCGTACGCAGTATTTT.

This clonotype was found many times. The chain couples TRBV7-9 to TRBJ2-2; D possibly matches TRBD1 or TRBD2 (5 bases each). Trimming left V 4 bases short and J 6 bases short, with 15 bases between. The CDR3 runs to 15 residues. CDR1 SEHNR and CDR2 FQNEAQ come from the germline V gene (reference sequence). CDR3 residues: CASSSNTRGSGELFF. DNA of the CDR3: TGTGCCAGCAGCTCTAACACGAGGGGTTCCGGGGAGCTGTTTTTT.